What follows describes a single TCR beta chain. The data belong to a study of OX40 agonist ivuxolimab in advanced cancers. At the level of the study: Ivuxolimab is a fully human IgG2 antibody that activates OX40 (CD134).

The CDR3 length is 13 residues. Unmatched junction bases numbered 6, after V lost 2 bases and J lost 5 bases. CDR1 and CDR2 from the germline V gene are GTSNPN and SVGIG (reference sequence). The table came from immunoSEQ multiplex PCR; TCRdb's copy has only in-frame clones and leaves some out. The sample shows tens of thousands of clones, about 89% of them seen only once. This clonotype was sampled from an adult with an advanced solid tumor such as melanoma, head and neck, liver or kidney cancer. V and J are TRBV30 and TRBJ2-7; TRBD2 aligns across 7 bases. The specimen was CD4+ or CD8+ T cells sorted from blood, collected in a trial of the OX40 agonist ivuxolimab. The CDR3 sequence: CAWSLAGVNEQYF. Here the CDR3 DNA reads TGTGCCTGGAGTCTTGCGGGGGTTAACGAGCAGTACTTC.